This record concerns one TCR beta chain sequence. The antigen is not known. CDR3 length equals 17 residues. CDR1 is LGHNA and CDR2 is YSLEER in the germline V gene. The ends lost 0 bases at V and 5 bases at J; junction bases unmatched: 8. These data come from a study of OX40 agonist ivuxolimab in advanced cancers. General observations from the study: Averaging showed that CD8+ T cells had more expanded clones than CD4+ did.

The assay was immunoSEQ multiplex PCR, and TCRdb's table has in-frame clones only and misses some. The table lists 73,000 or so clones, 80% to 90% of them singletons. The sample in question was CD4+ or CD8+ T cells sorted from blood, obtained in a trial of the OX40 agonist ivuxolimab. The chain recombines TRBV4-3 with TRBJ2-2, with 8 bases fitting TRBD2. This receptor was identified in an adult with an advanced solid tumor such as melanoma, head and neck, liver or kidney cancer. The CDR3 protein is CASSQEGLAGRTGELFF. CDR3 nucleotides: TGCGCCAGCAGCCAAGAGGGGTTAGCGGGGCGAACCGGGGAGCTGTTTTTT.